Listed here are 4 T cell receptor beta chains from one sample, sequenced in a study of blood T cell repertoires in COVID-19. The assay was immunoSEQ multiplex PCR, and TCRdb's table has in-frame clones only and misses some. The sample yields some 48,000 clones, 75% to 95% seen once. Sequencing used peripheral blood. The receptors come from a man in his 70s with acute or convalescent COVID-19.

The chain combines TRBV18 with TRBJ2-1; 9 bases line up with TRBD2. V was pared by 3 bases and J by 9 bases, with 6 bases of the junction left unmatched. CDR3 size: 14 residues. The V gene's germline CDR1 is KGHSH and CDR2 LQKENI. The CDR3 reads CASSPPGLATEQFF. CDR3 DNA sequence: TGTGCCAGCTCACCCCCGGGACTAGCTACTGAGCAGTTCTTC.

In its sample, this clone was seen once. J is TRBJ1-1 and V is TRBV7-8; TRBD1 matches at 11 bases. The CDR3 is 14 amino acids. V shed 5 bases, J shed 5 bases, and the junction held 4 bases outside the gene matches. Looked up from germline, CDR1 is SGHVS and CDR2 is FQNEAQ. The CDR3 region has the DNA TGTGCCAGCAGCAGAGGGACAGGGGGGACTGAAGCTTTCTTT. This sequence encodes CASSRGTGGTEAFF.

This clone appeared a single time. This sequence joins TRBV2 and TRBJ1-1; TRBD1 is a possible D gene (5 bases). V was clipped by 2 bases and J by 1 base, with 8 bases between them. In germline, CDR1 is SNHLY, CDR2 FYNNEI. CDR3 length: 14 amino acids. Here the CDR3 reads CASSERGGNTEAFF. The CDR3 DNA reads TGTGCCAGCAGTGAACGGGGGGGGAACACTGAAGCTTTCTTT. Drawing the rest from reference TRBV2 and TRBJ1-1, the complete variable domain is EPEVTQTPSHQVTQMGQEVILRCVPISNHLYFYWYRQILGQKVEFLVSFYNNEISEKSEIFDDQFSVERPDGSNFTLKIRSTKLEDSAMYFCASSERGGNTEAFFGQGTRLTVV.

The table lists this clone with a count of one. This sequence joins TRBV18 and TRBJ1-5, with 10 bases lining up with TRBD1. The V gene's germline CDR1 is KGHSH and CDR2 LQKENI. This CDR3 has 14 residues. V lost 5 bases and J lost 4; bases outside the gene matches: 2. The DNA for the CDR3 is TGTGCCAGCTCAAGGGGACAGGGGAATCAGCCCCAGCATTTT. It yields the protein CASSRGQGNQPQHF. Together with reference TRBV18 and TRBJ1-5, the CDR3 gives the full variable domain: NAGVMQNPRHLVRRRGQEARLRCSPMKGHSHVYWYRQLPEEGLKFMVYLQKENIIDESGMPKERFSAEFPKEGPSILRIQQVVRGDSAAYFCASSRGQGNQPQHFGDGTRLSIL.